The 21 T cell receptor beta chains listed next were all sequenced from one sample in a study of immune cell composition in non-small cell lung cancer. Data came from immunoSEQ multiplex PCR; TCRdb stores just in-frame clones and leaves some out. The sample yields around 13,000 clones, about 70% seen once. The sample consisted of lung tumor tissue. These receptor sequences come from a human donor with non-small cell lung cancer.

The J gene is TRBJ2-1, the V gene TRBV13; 9 bases are shared with TRBD2. This CDR3 region has 13 residues. V lost 10 bases, J lost 6 bases, and 7 bases stayed unmatched. Germline V lookup: CDR1 PRHDT, CDR2 FYEKMQ (reference sequence). The CDR3 sequence: CATKTSGGNEQFF. Here the CDR3 DNA reads TGTGCCACCAAGACTAGCGGCGGCAATGAGCAGTTCTTC.

V usage is TRBV27 and J usage is TRBJ2-7; 10 positions match TRBD1. From germline, CDR1 is MNHEY and CDR2 SMNVEV (reference sequence). V was pared by 5 bases and J by 4 bases, with 2 bases of the junction left unmatched. The CDR3 covers 13 residues. The CDR3 here is CASSLDRGYEQYF. The DNA for the CDR3 is TGTGCCAGCAGTCTGGACAGGGGGTACGAGCAGTACTTC.

This sequence joins TRBV25-1 and TRBJ1-1, with D maybe TRBD1 (5 bases). Germline CDR1 reads MGHDK; CDR2 reads SYGVNS. The CDR3 length is 14 residues. Trimming took 7 bases from V and 1 from J, leaving 13 bases between them. This chain's CDR3 is CASTTTGQNTEAFF. Here the CDR3 DNA reads TGTGCCAGCACAACAACAGGACAGAACACTGAAGCTTTCTTT.

The CDR3 DNA sequence: TGCAGCGTGGAGGTTGGCGAAAAACTGTTTTTT. Translated: CSVEVGEKLFF. The V and J genes are TRBV29-1 and TRBJ1-4; D uncertain. V was trimmed by 6 bases and J by 8 bases, leaving 10 bases between them. The CDR3 has 11 residues. From germline, CDR1 is SQVTM and CDR2 ANQGSEA. The whole variable domain, remainder taken from reference TRBV29-1 and TRBJ1-4, is SAVISQKPSRDICQRGTSLTIQCQVDSQVTMMFWYRQQPGQSLTLIATANQGSEATYESGFVIDKFPISRPNLTFSTLTVSNMSPEDSSIYLCSVEVGEKLFFGSGTQLSVL.

This chain connects TRBV28 to TRBJ2-3; 7 positions agree with TRBD2. With 4 bases clipped from V and 3 bases from J, the junction kept 4 bases outside the gene matches. The CDR3 spans 14 residues. From germline, CDR1 is MDHEN and CDR2 SYDVKM. The CDR3 sequence: CASSSSGITDTQYF. Written as DNA, the CDR3 is TGTGCCAGCAGTTCTAGCGGTATAACAGATACGCAGTATTTT. Looking up the rest from reference TRBV28 and TRBJ2-3 gives the full variable domain: DVKVTQSSRYLVKRTGEKVFLECVQDMDHENMFWYRQDPGLGLRLIYFSYDVKMKEKGDIPEGYSVSREKKERFSLILESASTNQTSMYLCASSSSGITDTQYFGPGTRLTVL.

The chain recombines TRBV7-2 with TRBJ1-6; unclear D gene. The CDR3 totals 13 residues. Germline assignment: CDR1 SGHTA and CDR2 FQGNSA. V lost 1 base and J lost 7, with 5 bases in between. CDR3 nucleotides: TGTGCCAGCAGCTTAGGAGCCAATTCACCCCTCCACTTT. Translating it yields CASSLGANSPLHF.

The chain uses TRBV9 and TRBJ2-1, with 8 nucleotides matching TRBD2. CDR1 is SGDLS, CDR2 YYNGEE, per germline. There are 15 residues in the CDR3. The J segment lost 5 bases and the V segment lost 1 base, leaving 5 bases of the junction unmatched. The CDR3 here is CASSVRREVDNEQFF. The CDR3 DNA reads TGTGCCAGCAGCGTAAGGCGGGAGGTGGACAATGAGCAGTTCTTC.

The rearrangement joins TRBV30 to TRBJ1-2; unclear D gene. Germline loops: CDR1 GTSNPN, CDR2 SVGIG (reference sequence). This CDR3 is 12 amino acids long. V lost 4 bases to trimming and J lost 8 bases, with 14 bases between them. CDR3 sequence reads: CAWTAGRLGYTF. DNA for the CDR3: TGTGCCTGGACTGCCGGGAGGTTGGGCTACACCTTC.

The CDR3 DNA is TGTGCCAGCACTCCACAGGGGGCTGCTAATGAAAAACTGTTTTTT. Amino acids: CASTPQGAANEKLFF. The chain couples TRBV27 to TRBJ1-4; 9 nucleotides match TRBD1. The germline CDR1 and CDR2 sequences are MNHEY and SMNVEV (reference sequence). The V and J ends lost 7 bases and 3 bases, in that order; junction bases with no gene match: 6. The CDR3 has 15 amino acids.

The chain carries TRBV5-1 and TRBJ2-7, with 11 bases identical to TRBD1. The CDR3 spans 13 residues. Unmatched junction bases numbered 2, after V lost 5 bases and J lost 4 bases. Per germline, CDR1 SGHRS and CDR2 YFSETQ. CDR3 loop: CASSRDRGYEQYF. For the CDR3, the DNA is TGCGCCAGCAGTCGGGACAGGGGGTACGAGCAGTACTTC. Variable domain in full (rest from reference TRBV5-1 and TRBJ2-7): KAGVTQTPRYLIKTRGQQVTLSCSPISGHRSVSWYQQTPGQGLQFLFEYFSETQRNKGNFPGRFSGRQFSNSRSEMNVSTLELGDSALYLCASSRDRGYEQYFGPGTRLTVT.

The rearrangement uses TRBV7-3 and TRBJ2-1, with TRBD2 matching 10 bases. V lost 10 bases and J lost 5; bases outside the gene matches: 8. CDR1 and CDR2 from the germline V gene are SGHTA and FQGTGA. The CDR3 covers 14 residues. The CDR3 DNA sequence: TGTGCCACTAAGGTAGCGGGAGGCCACAATGAGCAGTTCTTC. Translation: CATKVAGGHNEQFF.

This clone was detected a few times. The chain uses TRBV6-5 and TRBJ2-3, with 8 bases lining up with TRBD2. The ends lost 6 bases at V and 0 bases at J; junction bases unmatched: 5. This CDR3 has 15 residues. Germline V gives CDR1 MNHEY, CDR2 SVGAGI. The CDR3 DNA is TGTGCCAGCAGCCGCTCTAGCGGGAGCACAGATACGCAGTATTTT. Its translation is CASSRSSGSTDTQYF.

This clone was counted a single time. The genes are TRBV18 and TRBJ2-7, with TRBD2 as a possible D gene (6 bases). Trimming stripped 6 bases from V and 4 bases from J, with 19 bases between. Germline-derived CDR1 and CDR2 are KGHSH and LQKENI. This CDR3 spans 15 amino acids. DNA of the CDR3: TGTGCCAGCTCGCCCACTACTGGGGGGTATTACGAGCAGTACTTC. Its protein is CASSPTTGGYYEQYF.

This clone was found a few times. The chain couples TRBV5-6 to TRBJ1-2; 9 bases are shared with TRBD1. Germline V CDR1 and CDR2: SGHDT, YYEEEE. The CDR3 has 15 amino acids. After removal of 2 bases from V and 0 bases from J, the junction contained 2 bases not matched to a gene. CDR3 DNA: TGTGCCAGCAGCTTCACAGGGGGCCCTAACTATGGCTACACCTTC. This gives the protein CASSFTGGPNYGYTF.

V and J are TRBV7-2 and TRBJ2-7; possibly TRBD1 for D (6 bases). The length of the CDR3 is 14 residues. In germline, CDR1 is SGHTA, CDR2 FQGNSA. Trimming took 3 bases from V and 0 from J, leaving 9 bases between them. The CDR3 DNA reads TGTGCCAGCAGCTTGGGCAGGGGCTCCTACGAGCAGTACTTC. It yields the protein CASSLGRGSYEQYF.

The sample holds a few counts of this clone. J is TRBJ1-2 and V is TRBV5-4; 7 bases agree with TRBD1. Unmatched junction bases numbered 5, after V lost 4 bases and J lost 2 bases. Germline CDR1 and CDR2: SGHNT and YYREEE (reference sequence). CDR3 size: 14 residues. CDR3 nucleotides: TGTGCCAGCAGCCCGGACAGGTGGAACTATGGCTACACCTTC. As protein: CASSPDRWNYGYTF.

This chain uses TRBV11-2 with TRBJ1-2, with 10 nucleotides matching TRBD1. Trimming removed 4 bases from V and 4 bases from J; junction bases left unmatched: 9. CDR3 length: 16 amino acids. Germline values: CDR1 SGHAT, CDR2 FQNNGV. The CDR3 DNA follows: TGTGCCAGCAGCTCCTGGGGGACAGGGGATGTCTATGGCTACACCTTC. Its translation: CASSSWGTGDVYGYTF.

This clone was picked up a small number of times. The rearrangement uses TRBV5-4 and TRBJ2-1; 12 bases align to TRBD2. This CDR3 has 14 amino acids. Germline V gives CDR1 SGHNT, CDR2 YYREEE (reference sequence). V dropped 6 bases and J dropped 10; count of bases not matched to a gene: 8. The CDR3 DNA reads as TGTGCCAGCAACCTAGCGGGGGGGCCCGAGGAGCAGTTCTTC. As protein: CASNLAGGPEEQFF.

The CDR3 is CASSLGTGLQETQYF. The CDR3 DNA follows: TGTGCCAGCAGCCTAGGCACAGGGCTCCAAGAGACCCAGTACTTC. The chain has TRBV6-5 and TRBJ2-5; the D gene is possibly TRBD1 (6 bases). The V end was cut by 6 bases, the J end by 1 base, with 15 bases between. This CDR3 is 15 amino acids long. Germline loops: CDR1 MNHEY, CDR2 SVGAGI.

The chain couples TRBV27 to TRBJ1-1, with D possibly TRBD1 on 6 matching bases. V was cut by 2 bases and J by 2 bases, with 12 bases left in between. The germline V gene encodes CDR1 MNHEY and CDR2 SMNVEV (reference sequence). The CDR3 covers 15 residues. The CDR3 coding sequence is TGTGCCAGCAGTTTAAGTGGGACACCTAACACTGAAGCTTTCTTT. As protein: CASSLSGTPNTEAFF.

The sample holds a few counts of this clone. The gene calls are TRBV4-1 and TRBJ2-7, with TRBD1 matching over 7 bases. The CDR3 loop spans 16 amino acids. Germline values: CDR1 MGHRA, CDR2 YSYEKL. Trimming took 0 bases from V and 3 from J; bases not matched to a gene: 8. The DNA for the CDR3 is TGCGCCAGCAGCCAAGAGGCTCACAGGGGTTACTACGAGCAGTACTTC. Protein product: CASSQEAHRGYYEQYF.